The 11 T cell receptor beta chains given below trace back to one sample, sequenced in a study of immune heterogeneity within non-small cell lung tumors. As template, the study used bulk tumor genomic DNA at roughly 550 ng per sample. Widely spaced biopsies, several per primary tumor, were obtained at surgery. Curative surgery was undertaken by patients, who had untreated, newly diagnosed non-small cell lung cancer. The authors amplified TCR beta CDR3 by multiplex PCR with 32 V and 13 J primers. TCRdb redid the calling of the multiplex PCR reads with MiXCR, one entry per CDR3 protein. The table shows some 19,000 distinct CDR3 sequences, with 25% to 35% occurring only once. The sample consisted of lung tumor tissue. Receptors were obtained from a man aged 35 to 55 with non-small cell lung cancer.

This clonotype appeared a few times. V gene TRBV6-1 combines with J gene TRBJ2-1, with 9 positions matching TRBD1. From germline, CDR1 is MNHNS and CDR2 SASEGT. J was trimmed by 5 bases and V by 8 bases; bases with no gene match: 22. The CDR3 length is 19 residues. CDR3 residues: CASCSGTGFLTATDNEQFF. The CDR3 DNA follows: TGTGCCAGCTGTTCCGGGACAGGGTTCTTAACCGCTACGGACAATGAGCAGTTCTTC.

The chain has TRBV6-1 and TRBJ2-1; 14 bases map to TRBD2. V lost 5 bases, J lost 6 bases, and 12 bases stayed unmatched. The CDR3 has 18 amino acids. Germline-derived CDR1 and CDR2 are MNHNS and SASEGT. The CDR3 protein is CASSSLTGTSGSFNEQFF. Written as DNA, the CDR3 is TGTGCCAGCAGTAGCTTAACCGGGACTAGCGGGAGTTTCAATGAGCAGTTCTTC.

With respect to this clonotype: The germline gene is not matched at one end of the junction; a read error may be the cause. The chain couples TRBV15 to TRBJ1-5; D is ambiguous. The length of the CDR3 is 17 residues. Per germline, CDR1 LNHNV and CDR2 YYDKDF (reference sequence). CDR3 nucleotide sequence: TGTGCCACCATCAGAGAACGGGCCGGTCATAGCAATCAGCCCCAGCATTTT. Translating it yields CATIRERAGHSNQPQHF.

J is TRBJ2-7 and V is TRBV4-1; tentative D call: TRBD1 (6 bases). V lost 0 bases to trimming and J lost 4 bases, with 10 bases between them. There are 14 residues in the CDR3. Germline lookup yields CDR1 MGHRA and CDR2 YSYEKL. The CDR3 coding sequence is TGCGCCAGCAGCCAAGAAGTCCAGGGGTACGAGCAGTACTTC. The encoded protein is CASSQEVQGYEQYF.

The rearrangement joins TRBV12-3 or TRBV12-4 to TRBJ2-3; no reliable D call. The CDR3 length is 13 residues. Trimming pared 4 bases from V and 7 bases from J, leaving 12 bases between. The CDR3 region is CASSSSQGYTQYF. The CDR3 DNA reads as TGTGCCAGCAGTTCCTCCCAAGGGTATACGCAGTATTTT.

This clonotype has only a few counts. This chain connects TRBV28 to TRBJ2-1; D possibly corresponds to TRBD2 (6 bases). V gave up 8 bases and J gave up 6 bases, with 14 bases separating them. This CDR3 region has 13 residues. Germline loops: CDR1 MDHEN, CDR2 SYDVKM. Here the CDR3 DNA reads TGTGCCAGCTACATACCCGGGAGCAATGAGCAGTTCTTC. It yields the protein CASYIPGSNEQFF.

Only a few counts were recorded for this clonotype. The genes are TRBV7-2 and TRBJ2-7; 7 bases match TRBD1. The V gene end was trimmed by 2 bases and the J gene end by 0 bases; junction bases not matched to a gene: 4. Germline lookup yields CDR1 SGHTA and CDR2 FQGNSA. The CDR3 is 15 amino acids. The CDR3 loop reads CASSLRPGGSYEQYF. The CDR3 DNA follows: TGTGCCAGCAGCTTAAGGCCAGGGGGCTCCTACGAGCAGTACTTC.

In the case of this clonotype: A much larger clone differs from this one at a single base, so this may be a read error. The genes are TRBV24-1 and TRBJ1-2, with D possibly matching TRBD1 (6 bases). Germline V gene lookup returns CDR1 KGHDR and CDR2 SFDVKD. The CDR3 length is 12 residues. The CDR3 coding sequence is TGTGCCACCAGTATCGGGGGCTATGTCTACACCTTC. Translation gives CATSIGGYVYTF.

In this sample, this clonotype turned up once. It may be a read error: a sequence one base away is much more abundant. The CDR3 spells CARRQGALGEKLFF. The CDR3 coding sequence is TGTGCCCGCAGACAGGGGGCTCTGGGTGAAAAACTGTTTTTT. The V gene is TRBV6-1, the J gene TRBJ1-4; TRBD1 agrees at 10 bases. CDR1 is MNHNS and CDR2 is SASEGT in the germline V gene. The CDR3 is 14 residues long.

This clonotype was counted at least ten times. This chain uses TRBV28 with TRBJ2-7, with D possibly TRBD1 on 6 matching bases. V was shortened by 7 bases and J by 6 bases, with 19 bases between the two germline ends. Looked up from germline, CDR1 is MDHEN and CDR2 is SYDVKM. This CDR3 is 14 amino acids long. The CDR3 here is CASNLADRSGEQYF. In DNA, the CDR3 is TGTGCCAGCAACCTGGCTGACAGGTCGGGCGAGCAGTACTTC.

Concerning this clonotype itself: Being one base from a much bigger clone, this may be a read error. The chain couples TRBV28 to TRBJ1-1, with 9 positions matching TRBD1. CDR3 length equals 14 residues. Germline CDR1 MDHEN, CDR2 SYDVKM. The CDR3 DNA reads TGTGCCAGCACTTTAGGGACAGGGAAGGGAAAAGCTTTCTTT. It translates to CASTLGTGKGKAFF.